These T cell receptor beta chains were read from a single sample in a study of shared clonotypes between healthy human individuals. TCRdb keeps only in-frame clones here, not all; method: immunoSEQ multiplex PCR. The sample holds more than 550,000 clones, 90% seen once. Material: memory CD8+ T cells from PBMCs. All receptors derive from a man between 18 and 29 years old in good health. Some clones in this sample may be carry-over from other donors' samples. The CDR3 runs from the conserved cysteine through the conserved F or W. Fields, in order: D gene, V gene, J gene, clone size, CDR3 protein, CDR3 DNA. D genes are given only for firm matches. For some rows the clone size is stated as once, few or many, or as a class when expanded; others skip it.

D: -; V: TRBV7-9; J: TRBJ1-4; size: few; CDR3: CASSPWETNEKLFF; DNA: TGTGCCAGCAGCCCCTGGGAGACTAATGAAAAACTGTTTTTT
D: -; V: TRBV28; J: TRBJ2-7; size: -; CDR3: CASSLGGSYEQYF; DNA: TGTGCCAGCAGCCTTGGTGGCTCCTACGAGCAGTACTTC
D: -; V: TRBV9; J: TRBJ2-7; size: -; CDR3: CASSAGGAGPYRGEQYF; DNA: TGTGCCAGCAGCGCCGGGGGAGCGGGTCCCTATCGGGGCGAGCAGTACTTC
D: TRBD1; V: TRBV4-1; J: TRBJ2-7; size: -; CDR3: CASRRDRGPYEQYF; DNA: TGCGCCAGCAGACGGGACAGGGGGCCCTACGAGCAGTACTTC
D: -; V: TRBV7-3; J: TRBJ2-3; size: -; CDR3: CASSLTGASTDTQYF; DNA: TGTGCCAGCAGCTTAACAGGGGCCAGCACAGATACGCAGTATTTT
D: -; V: TRBV28; J: TRBJ1-1; size: -; CDR3: CASTLQGYTEAFF; DNA: TGTGCCAGCACCCTACAGGGATACACTGAAGCTTTCTTT
D: TRBD1; V: TRBV14; J: TRBJ1-2; size: -; CDR3: CASSQAQGRLDGYTF; DNA: TGTGCCAGCAGCCAAGCACAGGGGCGGTTGGACGGCTACACCTTC
D: TRBD2; V: TRBV7-2; J: TRBJ2-2; size: few; CDR3: CASSLAGTSGRAIGELFF; DNA: TGTGCCAGCAGCTTAGCCGGGACTAGCGGGAGGGCCATCGGGGAGCTGTTTTTT
D: TRBD2; V: TRBV7-9; J: TRBJ2-2; size: once; CDR3: CASSSPPRLAGVTGELFF; DNA: TGTGCCAGCAGCTCACCCCCCCGACTAGCGGGAGTTACCGGGGAGCTGTTTTTT
D: -; V: TRBV7-9; J: TRBJ2-7; size: few; CDR3: CASSSDYEQYF; DNA: TGTGCCAGCAGCTCAGACTACGAGCAGTACTTC
D: -; V: TRBV4-2; J: TRBJ1-1; size: -; CDR3: CASSQEWKGTEAFF; DNA: TGTGCCAGCAGCCAAGAATGGAAAGGGACTGAAGCTTTCTTT
D: TRBD2; V: TRBV19; J: TRBJ2-5; size: -; CDR3: CASSIGTSGGGETQYF; DNA: TGTGCCAGTAGTATTGGGACTAGCGGGGGAGGAGAGACCCAGTACTTC
D: -; V: TRBV19; J: TRBJ1-2; size: -; CDR3: CASKRDGWDYGYTF; DNA: TGTGCCAGTAAGAGGGACGGTTGGGACTATGGCTACACCTTC
D: -; V: TRBV7-2; J: TRBJ2-7; size: -; CDR3: CASSFLDSLYEQYF; DNA: TGTGCCAGCAGCTTCTTAGACTCCCTTTACGAGCAGTACTTC
D: -; V: TRBV6-5; J: TRBJ2-7; size: -; CDR3: CASSYVDWGERYEQYF; DNA: TGTGCCAGCAGTTACGTCGATTGGGGTGAACGCTACGAGCAGTACTTC
D: TRBD2; V: TRBV6-4; J: TRBJ2-1; size: -; CDR3: CASSLAGGTINEQFF; DNA: TGTGCCAGCAGCTTAGCGGGAGGCACGATCAATGAGCAGTTCTTC
D: TRBD2; V: TRBV27; J: TRBJ2-7; size: -; CDR3: CASNSWEGEQYF; DNA: TGTGCCAGCAACTCCTGGGAGGGGGAGCAGTACTTC
D: TRBD2; V: TRBV4-3; J: TRBJ2-7; size: once; CDR3: CASSQKASGSYEQYF; DNA: TGCGCCAGCAGCCAAAAGGCTAGCGGGAGTTACGAGCAGTACTTC
D: -; V: TRBV13; J: TRBJ2-6; size: -; CDR3: CASSLGARASGANVLTF; DNA: TGTGCCAGCAGCTTGGGCGCCAGGGCTTCTGGGGCCAACGTCCTGACTTTC
D: -; V: TRBV11-2; J: TRBJ2-7; size: -; CDR3: CASSYSAEQKYEQYF; DNA: TGTGCCAGCAGCTATAGCGCTGAACAAAAATACGAGCAGTACTTC
D: -; V: TRBV7-9; J: TRBJ2-7; size: -; CDR3: CASRTDTRSYEQYF; DNA: TGTGCCAGCAGAACCGACACCCGATCCTACGAGCAGTACTTC
D: -; V: TRBV7-9; J: TRBJ2-2; size: -; CDR3: CASSWDPTAGRDTGELFF; DNA: TGTGCCAGCAGCTGGGACCCTACCGCGGGACGGGACACCGGGGAGCTGTTTTTT
D: TRBD1; V: TRBV29-1; J: TRBJ2-7; size: -; CDR3: CSVTGTGRSGGPFEQYF; DNA: TGCAGCGTTACTGGGACAGGGAGAAGCGGTGGGCCCTTCGAGCAGTACTTC
D: -; V: TRBV2; J: TRBJ1-5; size: -; CDR3: CASSERQEGNQPQHF; DNA: TGTGCCAGCAGTGAACGCCAGGAGGGAAATCAGCCCCAGCATTTT
D: -; V: TRBV6-5; J: TRBJ1-5; size: -; CDR3: CASSLIRNQPQHF; DNA: TGTGCCAGCAGCCTAATCAGGAATCAGCCCCAGCATTTT
D: -; V: TRBV11-1; J: TRBJ2-1; size: -; CDR3: CASSLKVVWGRHNEQFF; DNA: TGTGCCAGCAGCTTAAAGGTAGTATGGGGTAGACACAATGAGCAGTTCTTC
D: -; V: TRBV4-1; J: TRBJ1-1; size: -; CDR3: CASSQEIAGTEAFF; DNA: TGCGCCAGCAGCCAAGAGATCGCCGGGACTGAAGCTTTCTTT
D: -; V: TRBV19; J: TRBJ2-3; size: -; CDR3: CASSTRDTHTDTQYF; DNA: TGTGCCAGTAGTACCCGGGACACCCACACAGATACGCAGTATTTT
D: -; V: TRBV7-8; J: TRBJ2-2; size: many; CDR3: CASSFQGAGTGELFF; DNA: TGTGCCAGCAGCTTTCAGGGCGCGGGGACCGGGGAGCTGTTTTTT
D: -; V: TRBV19; J: TRBJ2-7; size: -; CDR3: CASSIGPGSYEQYF; DNA: TGTGCCAGTAGTATCGGGCCAGGTTCCTACGAGCAGTACTTC
D: -; V: TRBV19; J: TRBJ1-1; size: -; CDR3: CASSIGPGSEAFF; DNA: TGTGCCAGTAGTATAGGGCCCGGGAGTGAAGCTTTCTTT
D: -; V: TRBV7-2; J: TRBJ2-5; size: -; CDR3: CASSYLGLQETQYF; DNA: TGTGCCAGCAGCTATCTAGGTTTGCAAGAGACCCAGTACTTC
D: TRBD2; V: TRBV30; J: TRBJ2-5; size: -; CDR3: CACPGTSGRKTQYF; DNA: TGTGCCTGCCCTGGGACTAGCGGGAGGAAGACCCAGTACTTC
D: -; V: TRBV7-9; J: TRBJ1-2; size: -; CDR3: CASSLVLKDGYTF; DNA: TGTGCCAGCAGCTTAGTCCTTAAGGATGGCTACACCTTC
D: -; V: TRBV4-3; J: TRBJ1-1; size: -; CDR3: CASSQGRRDVNTEAFF; DNA: TGCGCCAGCAGCCAAGGGCGCAGGGATGTCAACACTGAAGCTTTCTTT
D: -; V: TRBV29-1; J: TRBJ2-1; size: -; CDR3: CSVLLWDEQFF; DNA: TGCAGCGTACTCCTATGGGATGAGCAGTTCTTC
D: -; V: TRBV28; J: TRBJ2-5; size: -; CDR3: CASSFSSPRGTQYF; DNA: TGTGCCAGCAGTTTCTCTAGCCCCCGGGGGACCCAGTACTTC
D: TRBD1; V: TRBV6-1; J: TRBJ2-7; size: once; CDR3: CASRDRGSYEQYF; DNA: TGTGCCAGCAGAGACAGGGGGTCCTACGAGCAGTACTTC
D: -; V: TRBV29-1; J: TRBJ2-2; size: -; CDR3: CSVPYAGELFF; DNA: TGCAGCGTCCCGTACGCCGGGGAGCTGTTTTTT
D: -; V: TRBV9; J: TRBJ2-5; size: once; CDR3: CASSPGTQETQYF; DNA: TGTGCCAGCAGCCCGGGGACTCAAGAGACCCAGTACTTC
D: TRBD2; V: TRBV2; J: TRBJ2-7; size: -; CDR3: CASRASGTRGEQYF; DNA: TGTGCCAGCAGAGCTTCCGGGACTAGGGGCGAGCAGTACTTC
D: -; V: TRBV27; J: TRBJ1-1; size: few; CDR3: CASSPRVGAEAFF; DNA: TGTGCCAGCAGTCCCAGGGTCGGCGCTGAAGCTTTCTTT
D: -; V: TRBV5-1; J: TRBJ2-7; size: -; CDR3: CASKLRTEALYEQYF; DNA: TGCGCCAGCAAACTCCGGACCGAAGCCTTGTACGAGCAGTACTTC
D: -; V: TRBV4-1; J: TRBJ1-4; size: -; CDR3: CASSYRRAEKLFF; DNA: TGCGCCAGCAGCTACCGGCGGGCTGAAAAACTGTTTTTT
D: -; V: TRBV28; J: TRBJ2-3; size: once; CDR3: CASSRLSSTDTQYF; DNA: TGTGCCAGCAGCAGACTCTCTAGCACAGATACGCAGTATTTT
D: -; V: TRBV27; J: TRBJ2-1; size: once; CDR3: CASSLSGNNEQFF; DNA: TGTGCCAGCAGTTTATCTGGTAACAATGAGCAGTTCTTC
D: -; V: TRBV5-1; J: TRBJ2-7; size: -; CDR3: CASSLDLYEQYF; DNA: TGCGCCAGCAGCCTAGACCTCTACGAGCAGTACTTC
D: TRBD1; V: TRBV10-2; J: TRBJ1-1; size: -; CDR3: CASWDRESLQNTEAFF; DNA: TGCGCCAGCTGGGACAGGGAATCGTTACAGAACACTGAAGCTTTCTTT
D: -; V: TRBV7-9; J: TRBJ2-7; size: -; CDR3: CASSLPDRHEQYF; DNA: TGTGCCAGCAGCTTACCGGACAGACACGAGCAGTACTTC
D: -; V: TRBV5-1; J: TRBJ2-5; size: -; CDR3: CASSLDGPGTETQYF; DNA: TGCGCCAGCAGCTTGGATGGCCCCGGGACGGAGACCCAGTACTTC